This TCR beta chain derives from a study of CD8 T cells in Susac syndrome. This CDR3 has 18 residues. Trimming cost V 0 bases and J 3 bases; bases outside gene matches: 8. In germline, CDR1 is MGHRA, CDR2 YSYEKL. The RNA input was about 0.5 to 1 ug, and it was reverse transcribed with random hexamers. TCRdb re-derived calls from the immunoSEQ multiplex PCR reads in MiXCR, one entry per CDR3 protein. The repertoire holds approximately 120,000 distinct CDR3 sequences, more than 80% seen once, with roughly 0.3% in the top ten. V usage is TRBV4-1 and J usage is TRBJ2-7; 13 bases match TRBD2. The receptor was derived from a human donor with multiple sclerosis. The sequencing input was CD8+ T cells from PBMCs. CDR3 region: CASSQDWVGLAGIYEQYF. CDR3 bases: TGCGCCAGCAGCCAAGATTGGGTGGGACTAGCGGGGATCTACGAGCAGTACTTC.